The present T cell receptor beta chain was sequenced within a study of cytomegalovirus exposure and HLA in healthy donors. Study-wide results and limits: Cytomegalovirus association was listed for 170 or so TCR beta chains. In vitro work confirmed that a few CMV-associated chains recognize CMV antigens. Many donors shared some public TCRs, even though most TCR sequences were rare.

V was cut by 6 bases and J by 8 bases, with 23 bases left in between. Germline loops: CDR1 ENHRY, CDR2 SYGVKD. The CDR3 extends over 16 amino acids. Researchers ran the PCR with 60 Vbeta and 13 Jbeta primers. Generated by immunoSEQ multiplex PCR, the TCRdb table keeps only in-frame clones and is missing some. Of 160,000 or so clones detected, 70% to 80% appear once; the ten largest clones hold around 1%. Sample share makes this clone medium-sized (0.01 to 0.1%). Its antigen is currently unknown. The source is a middle-aged woman in good health and CMV-seronegative. The chain combines TRBV10-3 with TRBJ2-1; D is possibly TRBD2 (5 bases). Input material: PBMCs. CDR3 sequence (DNA): TGTGCCATCAGCCCGGGGTCTTCCTTCCCGAGCGATGAGCAGTTCTTC. Translating gives CAISPGSSFPSDEQFF.